Following are 14 T cell receptor beta chains from one sample sequenced in a study of persistence of HIV-infected CD4 T cells. The stimulus was lysate of CMV-infected fibroblasts, approximately 9.6 ug/mL. CD40L/CD69 double-negative CD45RO-high memory CD4+ T cells were collected. Sequencing used immunoSEQ version 4 in survey mode. Profiled with immunoSEQ multiplex PCR; TCRdb holds only in-frame clones, not every one. This sample has 37,000 or so clones, with less than 90% found just once. The antigens these receptors bind are not known. Here the sequenced sample was CD4+ T cells sorted from PBMCs after approximately 19-hour stimulation, taken from a patient who received antiretroviral therapy. All receptors come from an adult man with HIV who was CMV-seropositive.

The rearrangement uses TRBV27 and TRBJ1-2, with D perhaps matching TRBD1 (5 bases). The V gene's germline CDR1 is MNHEY and CDR2 SMNVEV (reference sequence). Trimming removed 5 bases at V and 0 bases at J, with 7 bases between. This CDR3 comprises 13 residues. The CDR3 region is CASSRTSNYGYTF. CDR3 sequence (DNA): TGTGCCAGCAGTCGGACATCTAACTATGGCTACACCTTC.

V usage is TRBV5-5 and J usage is TRBJ1-5; the match to TRBD1 covers 9 bases. The CDR3 length is 17 residues. V lost 4 bases and J lost 7; bases outside the gene matches: 15. CDR1 SGHKS and CDR2 YYEKEE come from the germline V gene (reference sequence). CDR3 nucleotides: TGTGCCAGCAGCCCACTACCTGACAGGGGGGGGACACAGCCCCAGCATTTT. This gives the protein CASSPLPDRGGTQPQHF.

The chain combines TRBV28 with TRBJ1-2, with 10 bases identical to TRBD1. The CDR3 length is 16 residues. Trimming removed 5 bases from V and 0 bases from J; junction bases left unmatched: 6. CDR1 MDHEN and CDR2 SYDVKM come from the germline V gene. In DNA, the CDR3 is TGTGCCAGCAGTCAAGCGACAGGGGGCTCTAACTATGGCTACACCTTC. This gives the protein CASSQATGGSNYGYTF.

The V gene is TRBV5-1, the J gene TRBJ2-1, with TRBD2 matching over 10 bases. This CDR3 is built from 16 residues. V shed 3 bases and J 9 bases; nucleotides not matched to a gene: 12. In germline, CDR1 is SGHRS, CDR2 YFSETQ. CDR3 coding DNA: TGCGCCAGCAGCTCCCTGAGCGGGGGGGCCTCCGCTGAGCAGTTCTTC. Translating gives CASSSLSGGASAEQFF.

This chain links TRBV19 with TRBJ2-1, with D uncertain. Per the germline V gene, CDR1 is LNHDA and CDR2 is SQIVND (reference sequence). Trimming removed 2 bases from V and 3 bases from J, with 5 bases in between. This CDR3 comprises 13 residues. The CDR3 sequence: CASSISYYNEQFF. The CDR3 nucleotides read TGTGCCAGTAGTATATCCTACTACAATGAGCAGTTCTTC. The complete variable domain, with remaining parts taken from reference TRBV19 and TRBJ2-1, reads DGGITQSPKYLFRKEGQNVTLSCEQNLNHDAMYWYRQDPGQGLRLIYYSQIVNDFQKGDIAEGYSVSREKKESFPLTVTSAQKNPTAFYLCASSISYYNEQFFGPGTRLTVL.

The chain carries TRBV6-2 or TRBV6-3 and TRBJ2-2, with 8 bases that match TRBD1. Trimming took 6 bases from V and 0 from J; bases not matched to a gene: 9. CDR1 and CDR2 from the germline V gene are MNHEY and SVGEGT. The CDR3 runs 17 residues. CDR3 nucleotides: TGTGCCAGCAGCCCTGTTCAGGGGGCGGCGAACACCGGGGAGCTGTTTTTT. Its translation is CASSPVQGAANTGELFF.

CDR3 nucleotide sequence: TGTGCCAGCAGCCAAGTGGAGGGTAACACTGAAGCTTTCTTT. Its translation: CASSQVEGNTEAFF. The rearrangement joins TRBV3-1 (or the pseudogene TRBV3-2) to TRBJ1-1, with no clear D. Germline-derived CDR1 and CDR2 are LGHDT and YNNKEL (reference sequence). The CDR3 loop spans 14 amino acids. Trimming removed 1 base at V and 2 bases at J, with 8 bases between.

The genes are TRBV7-8 and TRBJ1-5, with D possibly being TRBD1 (6 bases). Germline values: CDR1 SGHVS, CDR2 FQNEAQ. The V end was cut by 9 bases, the J end by 1 base, with 13 bases between. This CDR3 is built from 14 residues. The CDR3 protein is CASKEGGSNQPQHF. In nucleotides, the CDR3 is TGTGCCAGTAAGGAGGGGGGAAGCAATCAGCCCCAGCATTTT.

The CDR3 DNA reads as TGTGCCAGCAGCGCAGGGACACCTGCGAACACCGGGGAGCTGTTTTTT. Amino acids: CASSAGTPANTGELFF. The V and J genes are TRBV9 and TRBJ2-2; maybe TRBD1 (6 bases). This CDR3 contains 16 residues. Deletions cut 3 bases from V and 0 bases from J, with 12 bases between. Per the germline V gene, CDR1 is SGDLS and CDR2 is YYNGEE.

This sequence joins TRBV27 and TRBJ1-5; TRBD1 agrees at 7 bases. Germline CDR1 reads MNHEY; CDR2 reads SMNVEV (reference sequence). The CDR3 has 15 residues. V lost 4 bases and J lost 0; bases outside the gene matches: 3. For the CDR3, the DNA is TGTGCCAGCAGTTCTCGGGACAGTAGCAATCAGCCCCAGCATTTT. Translated: CASSSRDSSNQPQHF.

This chain uses TRBV29-1 with TRBJ2-1; D perhaps matches TRBD2 (6 bases). The CDR3 contains 15 residues. V lost 5 bases to trimming and J lost 4 bases, with 18 bases between them. Germline V gene sequence: CDR1 SQVTM, CDR2 ANQGSEA. CDR3 residues: CSVSGGRTLYNEQFF. The CDR3 nucleotides read TGCAGCGTTTCTGGGGGGAGGACTTTGTACAATGAGCAGTTCTTC.

The rearrangement joins TRBV6-5 to TRBJ1-1, with D maybe TRBD1 (6 bases). V lost 6 bases to trimming and J lost 1 base, with 9 bases between them. The CDR3 covers 13 residues. Germline loops: CDR1 MNHEY, CDR2 SVGAGI. CDR3 sequence reads: CASRRRGNTEAFF. In DNA form, the CDR3 reads TGTGCCAGCAGGCGCAGGGGGAACACTGAAGCTTTCTTT.

The V and J genes are TRBV4-2 and TRBJ2-1; D uncertain. CDR3 length equals 13 residues. Germline V gives CDR1 LGHNA, CDR2 YNFKEQ. Trimming left V 0 bases short and J 10 bases short, with 10 bases between. This chain's CDR3 is CASSQDARREQFF. The CDR3 DNA follows: TGTGCCAGCAGCCAAGATGCCCGAAGGGAGCAGTTCTTC.

The chain couples TRBV28 to TRBJ1-2; D is unclear. Germline assignment: CDR1 MDHEN and CDR2 SYDVKM. The CDR3 sequence is 14 residues long. Trimming took off 3 bases at V and 2 bases at J, with 10 bases between the two ends. For the CDR3, the DNA is TGTGCCAGCAGTTTCAGCCAGGTGAACTATGGCTACACCTTC. The encoded protein is CASSFSQVNYGYTF.